This T cell receptor (beta chain) derives from a study of T cell responses to AZD1222 COVID-19 vaccine. The table came from immunoSEQ multiplex PCR; TCRdb's copy has only in-frame clones and leaves some out. The data show some 120,000 clones, with approximately 83% seen just once and 3.9% held by the top ten. Per the germline V gene, CDR1 is LGHDT and CDR2 is YNNKEL (reference sequence). The V end lost 5 bases, the J end lost 4 bases, and 11 bases lay between the germline ends. This CDR3 contains 13 residues. This sample comprised peripheral blood, obtained on day 0 of MenACWY control vaccination. The gene calls are TRBV3-1 (or the pseudogene TRBV3-2) and TRBJ1-2; D gene unclear. This clonotype was sampled from an adult in good health. CDR3 residues: CASSSTRGYGYTF. The CDR3 coding sequence is TGTGCCAGCAGCTCCACCCGGGGCTATGGCTACACCTTC.